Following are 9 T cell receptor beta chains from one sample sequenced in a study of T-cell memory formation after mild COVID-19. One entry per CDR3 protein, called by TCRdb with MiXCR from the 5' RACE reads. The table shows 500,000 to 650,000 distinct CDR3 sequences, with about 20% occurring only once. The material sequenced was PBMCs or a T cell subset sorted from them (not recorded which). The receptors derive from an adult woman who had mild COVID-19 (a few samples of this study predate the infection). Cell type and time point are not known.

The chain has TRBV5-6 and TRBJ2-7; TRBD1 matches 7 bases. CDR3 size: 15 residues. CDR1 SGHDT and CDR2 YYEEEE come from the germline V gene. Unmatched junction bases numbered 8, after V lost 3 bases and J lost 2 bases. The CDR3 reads CASSSLDRFAYEQYF. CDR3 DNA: TGTGCCAGCAGCTCCTTGGACAGGTTCGCCTACGAGCAGTACTTC.

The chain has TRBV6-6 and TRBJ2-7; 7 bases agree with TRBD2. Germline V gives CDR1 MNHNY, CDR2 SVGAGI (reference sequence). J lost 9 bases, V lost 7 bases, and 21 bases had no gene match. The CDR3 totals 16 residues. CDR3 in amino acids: CASTSHPVAGVFGQYF. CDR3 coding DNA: TGTGCCAGCACCTCCCATCCCGTGGCGGGAGTGTTTGGGCAGTACTTC.

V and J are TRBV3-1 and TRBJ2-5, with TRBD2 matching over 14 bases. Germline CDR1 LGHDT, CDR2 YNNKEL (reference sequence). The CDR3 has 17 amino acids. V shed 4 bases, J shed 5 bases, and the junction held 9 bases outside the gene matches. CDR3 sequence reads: CASSPGTSGGRRETQYF. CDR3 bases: TGTGCCAGCAGCCCTGGGACTAGCGGGGGTCGGCGGGAGACCCAGTACTTC.

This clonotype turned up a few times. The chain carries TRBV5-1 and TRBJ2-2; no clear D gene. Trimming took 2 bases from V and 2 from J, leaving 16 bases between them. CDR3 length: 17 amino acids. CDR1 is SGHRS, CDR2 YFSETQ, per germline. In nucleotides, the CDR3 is TGCGCCAGCAGCTTTATCCTTGCCGGAGAAAACACCGGGGAGCTGTTTTTT. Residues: CASSFILAGENTGELFF. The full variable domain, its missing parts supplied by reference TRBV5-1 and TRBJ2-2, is KAGVTQTPRYLIKTRGQQVTLSCSPISGHRSVSWYQQTPGQGLQFLFEYFSETQRNKGNFPGRFSGRQFSNSRSEMNVSTLELGDSALYLCASSFILAGENTGELFFGEGSRLTVL.

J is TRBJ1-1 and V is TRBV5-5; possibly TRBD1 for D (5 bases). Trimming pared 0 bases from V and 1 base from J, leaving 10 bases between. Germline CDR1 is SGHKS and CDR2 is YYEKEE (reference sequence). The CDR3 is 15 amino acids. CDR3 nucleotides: TGTGCCAGCAGCTTGGGTCCAGGGAGGAACACTGAAGCTTTCTTT. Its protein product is CASSLGPGRNTEAFF. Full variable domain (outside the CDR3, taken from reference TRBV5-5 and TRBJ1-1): DAGVTQSPTHLIKTRGQQVTLRCSPISGHKSVSWYQQVLGQGPQFIFQYYEKEERGRGNFPDRFSARQFPNYSSELNVNALLLGDSALYLCASSLGPGRNTEAFFGQGTRLTVV.

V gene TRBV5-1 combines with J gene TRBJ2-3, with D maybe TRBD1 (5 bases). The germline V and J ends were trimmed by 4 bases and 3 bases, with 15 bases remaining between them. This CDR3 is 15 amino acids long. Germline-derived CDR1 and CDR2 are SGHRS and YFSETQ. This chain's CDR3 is CASSRQGIETDTQYF. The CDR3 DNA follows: TGCGCCAGCAGCAGGCAGGGAATAGAGACAGATACGCAGTATTTT.

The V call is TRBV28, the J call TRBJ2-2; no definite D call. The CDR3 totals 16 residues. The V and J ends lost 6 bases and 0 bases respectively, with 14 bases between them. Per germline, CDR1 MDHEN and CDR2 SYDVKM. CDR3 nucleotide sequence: TGTGCCAGCAGCTATACAGCCATTTCGAACACCGGGGAGCTGTTTTTT. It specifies CASSYTAISNTGELFF.

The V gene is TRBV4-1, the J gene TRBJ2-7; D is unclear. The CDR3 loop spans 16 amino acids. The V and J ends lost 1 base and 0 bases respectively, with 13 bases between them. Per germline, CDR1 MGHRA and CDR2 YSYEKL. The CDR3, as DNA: TGCGCCAGCAGCCAAGCGTTTTCCGGAAGCTCCTACGAGCAGTACTTC. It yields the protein CASSQAFSGSSYEQYF.

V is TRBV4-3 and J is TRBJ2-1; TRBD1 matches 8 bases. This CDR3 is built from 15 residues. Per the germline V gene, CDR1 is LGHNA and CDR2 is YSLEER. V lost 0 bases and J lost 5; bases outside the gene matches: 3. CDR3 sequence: CASSQDRGLNNEQFF. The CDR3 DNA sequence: TGCGCCAGCAGCCAAGACAGGGGGCTAAACAATGAGCAGTTCTTC.